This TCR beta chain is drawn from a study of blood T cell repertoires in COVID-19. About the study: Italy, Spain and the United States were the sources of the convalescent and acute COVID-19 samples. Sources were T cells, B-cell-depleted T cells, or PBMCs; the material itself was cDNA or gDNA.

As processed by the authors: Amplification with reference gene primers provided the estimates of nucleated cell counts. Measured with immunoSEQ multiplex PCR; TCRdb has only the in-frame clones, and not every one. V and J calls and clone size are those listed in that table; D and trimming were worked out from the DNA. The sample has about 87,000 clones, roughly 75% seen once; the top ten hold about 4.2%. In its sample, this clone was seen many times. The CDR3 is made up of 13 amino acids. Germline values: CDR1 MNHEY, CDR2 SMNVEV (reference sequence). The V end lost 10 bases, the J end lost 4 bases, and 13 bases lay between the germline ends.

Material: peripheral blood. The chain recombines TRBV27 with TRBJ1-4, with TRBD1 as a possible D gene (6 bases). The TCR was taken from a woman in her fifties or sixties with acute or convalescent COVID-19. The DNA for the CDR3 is TGTGCCACCTCGGTAGGGGGTAATGAAAAACTGTTTTTT. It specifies CATSVGGNEKLFF.